The 30 T cell receptor beta chains below were found in one sample sequenced in a study of vaccination and CD4 T cells after COVID-19. An Oncomine TCR Beta short-read assay was used to sequence the DNA from cultured CD4+ T cells. One entry per CDR3 protein, called by TCRdb with MiXCR from the PCR reads. Altogether 22,000 or so distinct CDR3 sequences are present, roughly 45% being singletons, with the ten largest covering around an eighth. These TCRs are of unknown antigen specificity. Described treatment: approximately 9-day PBMC culture with coronavirus spike peptide pools or control peptides (ViraFEST assay). The sample taken for sequencing was CD4+ T cells from blood, cultured in vitro. These receptors were collected from a human donor who had recovered from COVID-19.

In this sample, this clonotype turned up a few times. CDR3 coding DNA: TGTGCCAGCAGTTCCCGGGACAGGGCCCGCTATGGCTACACCTTC. Amino acids: CASSSRDRARYGYTF. The chain recombines TRBV6-2 or TRBV6-3 with TRBJ1-2; 9 nucleotides match TRBD1. This CDR3 region has 15 residues. Germline V gives CDR1 MNHEY, CDR2 SVGEGT. Trimming took 4 bases from V and 4 from J; bases not matched to a gene: 7.

This chain connects TRBV20-1 to TRBJ1-3; TRBD1 is a possible D gene (6 bases). This CDR3 contains 20 residues. CDR1 DFQATT and CDR2 SNEGSKA come from the germline V gene (reference sequence). V lost 1 base and J 0 bases, leaving 25 bases between the germline ends. CDR3 sequence reads: CSARALTGASGPYSGNTIYF. The DNA for the CDR3 is TGCAGTGCTAGAGCTCTGACGGGGGCGTCTGGACCGTACTCTGGAAACACCATATATTTT.

This clonotype is classed as medium-sized. The chain employs TRBV7-9 and TRBJ1-1; D is unresolved. The CDR3 covers 15 residues. V was shortened by 3 bases and J by 0 bases, with 11 bases between the two germline ends. Germline lookup yields CDR1 SEHNR and CDR2 FQNEAQ (reference sequence). The CDR3 region is CASSFYTDMNTEAFF. CDR3 DNA: TGTGCCAGCAGCTTTTACACAGACATGAACACTGAAGCTTTCTTT.

This rearrangement joins TRBV7-2 to TRBJ1-1, with TRBD1 identical over 8 bases. The V and J ends lost 3 bases and 8 bases, in that order; junction bases with no gene match: 14. Germline values: CDR1 SGHTA, CDR2 FQGNSA. The length of the CDR3 is 16 residues. The CDR3 loop is CASSFDRGVRGTEAFF. In DNA form, the CDR3 reads TGTGCCAGCAGCTTCGACAGGGGCGTACGGGGCACCGAAGCTTTCTTT.

The chain is built from TRBV7-9 and TRBJ2-4; weak D call: TRBD2 (6 bases). Trimming took off 2 bases at V and 1 base at J, with 9 bases between the two ends. From germline, CDR1 is SEHNR and CDR2 FQNEAQ (reference sequence). This CDR3 comprises 15 residues. CDR3 nucleotide sequence: TGTGCCAGCAGCTTATGGGGGGTGGCCAAAAACATTCAGTACTTC. It specifies CASSLWGVAKNIQYF. The full variable domain, in which reference TRBV7-9 and TRBJ2-4 provide the parts outside the CDR3, is DTGVSQNPRHKITKRGQNVTFRCDPISEHNRLYWYRQTLGQGPEFLTYFQNEAQLEKSRLLSDRFSAERPKGSFSTLEIQRTEQGDSAMYLCASSLWGVAKNIQYFGAGTRLSVL.

The chain combines TRBV28 with TRBJ2-5; D may be TRBD2 (5 bases). The CDR3 spans 14 residues. The ends were cut back, 7 bases at V and 5 bases at J, with 17 bases in the middle. CDR1 and CDR2 from the germline V gene are MDHEN and SYDVKM. CDR3: CASKNYRGSETQYF. The DNA for the CDR3 is TGTGCCAGCAAAAACTATCGCGGGTCGGAGACCCAGTACTTC. Full variable domain (remainder filled in from reference TRBV28 and TRBJ2-5): DVKVTQSSRYLVKRTGEKVFLECVQDMDHENMFWYRQDPGLGLRLIYFSYDVKMKEKGDIPEGYSVSREKKERFSLILESASTNQTSMYLCASKNYRGSETQYFGPGTRLLVL.

The rearrangement uses TRBV2 and TRBJ2-1, with D perhaps TRBD2 (5 bases). This CDR3 spans 13 amino acids. Germline V gene data show CDR1 as SNHLY and CDR2 as FYNNEI. The germline V and J ends were trimmed by 5 bases and 4 bases, with 9 bases remaining between them. CDR3 amino acids: CASSSGYYNEQFF. DNA of the CDR3: TGTGCCAGCAGTTCGGGATATTACAATGAGCAGTTCTTC.

The rearrangement joins TRBV6-5 to TRBJ2-7; TRBD1 agrees at 8 bases. Germline V gene sequence: CDR1 MNHEY, CDR2 SVGAGI. This CDR3 comprises 17 residues. With 0 bases clipped from V and 2 bases from J, the junction kept 9 bases outside the gene matches. CDR3 in amino acids: CASSYSGDRQATYEQYF. Written as DNA, the CDR3 is TGTGCCAGCAGTTACTCGGGGGACAGGCAAGCCACCTACGAGCAGTACTTC.

Details on this clonotype: A junction end diverges from the germline sequence, so it may reflect a read error. V usage is TRBV20-1 and J usage is TRBJ1-1, with 7 bases matching TRBD1. CDR3 length equals 14 residues. Germline V gene data show CDR1 as DFQATT and CDR2 as SNEGSKA (reference sequence). In DNA, the CDR3 is TGCAGTGCTAGAGATCCCAGGGGGGGCCCTGAAGCTCTCTTT. Translation: CSARDPRGGPEALF.

This sequence joins TRBV9 and TRBJ2-7; TRBD1 agrees at 10 bases. Germline V gives CDR1 SGDLS, CDR2 YYNGEE. The junction had 9 bases not matched to a gene; V was cut back by 4 bases and J by 5 bases. This CDR3 has 15 amino acids. CDR3 sequence: CASSLRDRGLNEQYF. The DNA of the CDR3 is TGTGCCAGCAGCCTCAGAGACAGGGGGCTAAACGAGCAGTACTTC. The full variable domain, in which reference TRBV9 and TRBJ2-7 provide the parts outside the CDR3, is DSGVTQTPKHLITATGQRVTLRCSPRSGDLSVYWYQQSLDQGLQFLIQYYNGEERAKGNILERFSAQQFPDLHSELNLSSLELGDSALYFCASSLRDRGLNEQYFGPGTRLTVT.

This clonotype occurred once. The rearrangement uses TRBV6-1 and TRBJ1-1; no clear D. The germline V gene encodes CDR1 MNHNS and CDR2 SASEGT. This CDR3 has 13 amino acids. V was trimmed by 5 bases and J by 4 bases, leaving 11 bases between them. The CDR3 DNA is TGTGCCAGCAGTCCCATCTCAGGCACTGAAGCTTTCTTT. Translation gives CASSPISGTEAFF.

This clonotype was seen only a few times. The chain combines TRBV7-2 with TRBJ2-5, with 12 bases fitting TRBD2. In germline, CDR1 is SGHTA, CDR2 FQGNSA. CDR3 length: 14 amino acids. The V gene end was trimmed by 7 bases and the J gene end by 4 bases; junction bases not matched to a gene: 4. CDR3 loop: CASMASGRAETQYF. Written as DNA, the CDR3 is TGTGCCAGCATGGCTAGCGGGAGGGCAGAGACCCAGTACTTC.

The genes are TRBV7-9 and TRBJ2-1; 13 bases agree with TRBD2. This CDR3 is built from 17 residues. Looked up from germline, CDR1 is SEHNR and CDR2 is FQNEAQ (reference sequence). Unmatched junction bases numbered 8, after V lost 3 bases and J lost 6 bases. The CDR3 region has the DNA TGTGCCAGCAGCTTTTTCCCACTAGCGGGAGGGCGCAATGAGCAGTTCTTC. It encodes CASSFFPLAGGRNEQFF.

The chain employs TRBV6-1 and TRBJ2-7, with 11 nucleotides matching TRBD2. The CDR3 length is 15 residues. CDR1 is MNHNS, CDR2 SASEGT, per germline. The trim removed 5 bases at V and 5 bases at J, leaving 8 bases unmatched. CDR3 DNA sequence: TGTGCCAGCAGTCCCCTGACTAGCGGGAAACACGAGCAGTACTTC. This codes for CASSPLTSGKHEQYF.

The chain is built from TRBV19 and TRBJ1-2, with D possibly being TRBD1 (5 bases). The germline V gene has CDR1 LNHDA and CDR2 SQIVND (reference sequence). CDR3 length: 15 residues. V gave up 5 bases and J gave up 4 bases, with 17 bases separating them. This CDR3 is CASSGAGVLPYGYTF. CDR3 DNA: TGTGCCAGTAGTGGGGCGGGAGTCCTCCCCTATGGCTACACCTTC.

The V gene is TRBV10-1, the J gene TRBJ1-5; tentatively, D is TRBD1 (6 bases). There are 17 residues in the CDR3. Trimming stripped 2 bases from V and 0 bases from J, with 14 bases between. CDR1 and CDR2 (germline): WNHNN, SYGVQD (reference sequence). CDR3 sequence (DNA): TGCGCCAGCAGTGAGCCCACTGGGGGGCATAGCAATCAGCCCCAGCATTTT. It encodes CASSEPTGGHSNQPQHF.

As regards this clonotype: This could be a read error, since a much larger clone is one nucleotide away. The CDR3 sequence: CASSLTRVGMNTEASF. The CDR3 coding sequence is TGTGCCAGCAGTTTAACCAGGGTAGGCATGAACACTGAAGCTTCCTTT. The chain couples TRBV28 to TRBJ1-1; D might be TRBD1 (5 bases). CDR1 MDHEN and CDR2 SYDVKM come from the germline V gene. The CDR3 length is 16 residues.

This clonotype was counted a few times. The CDR3 bases are TGTGCCAGCAGCTCGAGTTCGTACGAGCAGTACTTC. Its protein is CASSSSSYEQYF. The chain has TRBV6-1 and TRBJ2-7; D gene unclear. The V end lost 6 bases, the J end lost 4 bases, and 10 bases lay between the germline ends. The germline V gene has CDR1 MNHNS and CDR2 SASEGT. There are 12 residues in the CDR3.

The chain links TRBV11-2 to TRBJ1-1; perhaps TRBD1 as D (5 bases). Trimming removed 3 bases from V and 3 bases from J, with 17 bases in between. The CDR3 totals 16 residues. From germline, CDR1 is SGHAT and CDR2 FQNNGV. In DNA form, the CDR3 reads TGTGCCAGCAGCTTCCAACGGGCGAAGGGACACACTGAAGCTTTCTTT. Translating it yields CASSFQRAKGHTEAFF.

This clonotype has just a few counts. The CDR3 spells CASSVGHTQYF. Written as DNA, the CDR3 is TGTGCCAGCAGTGTAGGACATACGCAGTATTTT. The chain recombines TRBV27 with TRBJ2-3, with D hard to call. Trimming took off 5 bases at V and 7 bases at J, with 7 bases between the two ends. The CDR3 runs 11 residues. Germline lookup yields CDR1 MNHEY and CDR2 SMNVEV (reference sequence).

V and J are TRBV10-3 and TRBJ1-1; no definite D call. The germline V and J ends were trimmed by 3 bases and 4 bases, with 15 bases remaining between them. The CDR3 is 15 residues long. CDR1 and CDR2 from the germline V gene are ENHRY and SYGVKD. The CDR3 nucleotides read TGTGCCATCAGTGACGTGGAAAGGTGGGGCACTGAAGCTTTCTTT. This encodes CAISDVERWGTEAFF.

The chain links TRBV4-3 to TRBJ2-2; 14 bases line up with TRBD2. The CDR3 has 17 residues. Germline V gives CDR1 LGHNA, CDR2 YSLEER. The ends lost 3 bases at V and 4 bases at J; junction bases unmatched: 4. CDR3 coding DNA: TGCGCCAGCAGCCATGCCGGGACTAGCGGGGGCACCGGGGAGCTGTTTTTT. Translation gives CASSHAGTSGGTGELFF.

The chain uses TRBV6-1 and TRBJ1-6; 10 bases line up with TRBD1. V trimming: 4 bases; J trimming: 10 bases; junction bases outside the gene matches: 10. Germline V gives CDR1 MNHNS, CDR2 SASEGT. The CDR3 runs to 16 residues. CDR3 sequence: CASSGTGTGDESPLHF. CDR3 coding DNA: TGTGCCAGCAGTGGAACCGGGACAGGGGACGAGTCACCCCTCCACTTT.

The chain is built from TRBV19 and TRBJ2-3; 10 bases agree with TRBD2. CDR1 and CDR2 from the germline V gene are LNHDA and SQIVND (reference sequence). Germline trimming cut 7 bases from V and 3 bases from J; bases unmatched to any gene: 10. This CDR3 has 16 residues. CDR3 sequence reads: CASTPGELAGTDTQYF. Written as DNA, the CDR3 is TGTGCCAGTACTCCTGGAGAACTAGCGGGAACAGATACGCAGTATTTT.

The V and J genes are TRBV6-1 and TRBJ1-2, with D possibly being TRBD1 (5 bases). Germline assignment: CDR1 MNHNS and CDR2 SASEGT. CDR3 length: 13 amino acids. The ends were cut back, 7 bases at V and 0 bases at J, with 9 bases in the middle. CDR3 bases: TGTGCCAGCAAGGACAAAGCTAACTATGGCTACACCTTC. This encodes CASKDKANYGYTF.

The V call is TRBV4-1, the J call TRBJ2-5, with D perhaps TRBD2 (6 bases). Germline V gene data show CDR1 as MGHRA and CDR2 as YSYEKL. The CDR3 has 15 residues. V lost 1 base and J 5 bases, leaving 14 bases between the germline ends. The CDR3 sequence: CASSQGGRPVETQYF. CDR3 in DNA: TGCGCCAGCAGCCAAGGAGGGAGGCCCGTTGAGACCCAGTACTTC.

The chain is built from TRBV19 and TRBJ2-2; 16 nucleotides agree with TRBD2. The CDR3 runs to 18 residues. Germline V gene sequence: CDR1 LNHDA, CDR2 SQIVND (reference sequence). V shed 6 bases, J shed 4 bases, and the junction held 8 bases outside the gene matches. Written as DNA, the CDR3 is TGTGCCAGTAGCTTCCCGGGACTAGCGGGAGGGACCACCGGGGAGCTGTTTTTT. Encoded protein: CASSFPGLAGGTTGELFF.

The V gene is TRBV28, the J gene TRBJ2-5, with 8 nucleotides matching TRBD2. The germline CDR1 and CDR2 sequences are MDHEN and SYDVKM. J lost 1 base, V lost 6 bases, and 10 bases had no gene match. The CDR3 consists of 16 residues. The CDR3 loop is CASSRGIAGRQETQYF. As DNA, the CDR3 is TGTGCCAGCAGCCGCGGGATAGCGGGGCGCCAAGAGACCCAGTACTTC.

A few counts support this clonotype. The chain links TRBV7-2 to TRBJ1-6; tentative D call: TRBD1 (6 bases). The germline V gene has CDR1 SGHTA and CDR2 FQGNSA. The CDR3 extends over 14 amino acids. Trimming cost V 4 bases and J 9 bases, with 13 bases left between them. The CDR3 nucleotides are TGTGCCAGCAGCTCGAACAGGGCAGGTTCACCCCTCCACTTT. This gives the protein CASSSNRAGSPLHF.

This clonotype showed up just a few times. J is TRBJ2-1 and V is TRBV27; D may be TRBD1 (6 bases). Germline V gene data show CDR1 as MNHEY and CDR2 as SMNVEV (reference sequence). The CDR3 has 18 amino acids. The V gene lost 5 bases and the J gene lost 1 base, with 21 bases spanning the gap. In nucleotides, the CDR3 is TGTGCCAGCAGTCTGACCCTTCTTGGACAGTTTTCCTACAATGAGCAGTTCTTC. As protein: CASSLTLLGQFSYNEQFF.